What follows describes a single T cell receptor beta chain. The antigen is not known. The data belong to a study of blood T cells in healthy people across ages. Study in general: About one barcoded beta molecule per two T cells came from capture by template switching.

Alongside a J-beta primer mix, a sample-barcoded 5' primer served in a second PCR lasting about 7 to 11 cycles. In TCRdb, the 5' RACE reads were re-called with MiXCR into one record per CDR3 protein. Of some 640,000 distinct CDR3 sequences listed, roughly 49% are singletons. Total RNA, at least 5 micrograms per sample, was extracted from PBMCs. Points from the study as a whole: Donors of long life had a larger count of naive CD4+ cells and greater diversity than aged donors.

Trimming stripped 3 bases from V and 3 bases from J, with 14 bases between. Looked up from germline, CDR1 is MNHEY and CDR2 is SMNVEV (reference sequence). CDR3 length: 16 amino acids. This rearrangement joins TRBV27 to TRBJ1-4; D perhaps matches TRBD1 (6 bases). The specimen was blood. The TCR sequence derives from a woman aged 60-75 years in good health. CDR3 sequence (DNA): TGTGCCAGCAGTTTTAGGGGGGGCCCCCCTAATGAAAAACTGTTTTTT. It is translated as CASSFRGGPPNEKLFF.